These 8 T cell receptor beta chains originate from one sample sequenced in a study of identical twins. From the 5' RACE reads, TCRdb called clonotypes with MiXCR, one entry per CDR3 protein. The sample carries 210,000 or so distinct CDR3 sequences, approximately 15% recorded once. The sample was also linked to a second study, of T cells expressing NK-cell markers.

The material sequenced was CD8+ T cells sorted from blood. All receptors derive from a woman aged 18-29 years in good health.

This clonotype was found a few times. The chain joins TRBV6-5 to TRBJ1-1; D remains unclear. The CDR3 covers 18 residues. Germline CDR1 MNHEY, CDR2 SVGAGI. V was cut by 2 bases and J by 1 base, with 20 bases left in between. CDR3 protein: CASSYLLLAGSTNTEAFF. Here the CDR3 DNA reads TGTGCCAGCAGTTACCTTCTTCTAGCGGGATCCACGAACACTGAAGCTTTCTTT.

This clonotype was recorded a few times. The genes are TRBV19 and TRBJ2-5; 9 nucleotides align to TRBD2. The CDR3 length is 16 residues. V trimming: 1 base; J trimming: 5 bases; junction bases outside the gene matches: 8. Germline V gives CDR1 LNHDA, CDR2 SQIVND (reference sequence). CDR3 residues: CASSIVSSGSLETQYF. CDR3 sequence (DNA): TGTGCCAGTAGTATAGTGAGTAGCGGGAGTTTGGAGACCCAGTACTTC.

J is TRBJ2-7 and V is TRBV15; TRBD1 matches 7 bases. Per the germline V gene, CDR1 is LNHNV and CDR2 is YYDKDF (reference sequence). CDR3 size: 15 residues. V gave up 0 bases and J gave up 2 bases; unmatched junction bases: 4. CDR3 amino acids: CATSRDWDRPYEQYF. CDR3 coding DNA: TGTGCCACCAGCAGAGATTGGGACAGACCCTACGAGCAGTACTTC.

The V gene is TRBV7-9, the J gene TRBJ2-1, with a possible D match to TRBD2 (7 bases). CDR1 and CDR2 (germline): SEHNR, FQNEAQ (reference sequence). V was cut by 1 base and J by 7 bases, with 17 bases left in between. The CDR3 length is 16 residues. Here the CDR3 DNA reads TGTGCCAGCAGCTTAGAGGGGGGGACTTCGAGGAATGAGCAGTTCTTC. It is translated as CASSLEGGTSRNEQFF.

This clonotype was detected a few times. The chain links TRBV13 to TRBJ1-4, with D maybe TRBD1 (5 bases). Looked up from germline, CDR1 is PRHDT and CDR2 is FYEKMQ (reference sequence). The length of the CDR3 is 15 residues. V lost 4 bases and J lost 5, with 14 bases in between. The CDR3 DNA reads TGTGCCAGCAGCTCATCCGGGACTCCAAATGAAAAACTGTTTTTT. It is translated as CASSSSGTPNEKLFF.

This clonotype was detected a few times. The rearrangement joins TRBV4-1 to TRBJ2-7; the D call may be TRBD1 or TRBD2 (5 bases each). V was pared by 1 base and J by 3 bases, with 10 bases between. The CDR3 loop spans 14 amino acids. In germline, CDR1 is MGHRA, CDR2 YSYEKL. The CDR3 DNA follows: TGCGCCAGCAGCCAAGGGAGCGGACACTACGAGCAGTACTTC. As protein: CASSQGSGHYEQYF.

Only a few counts were recorded for this clonotype. The genes are TRBV15 and TRBJ1-5; D is possibly TRBD1 (6 bases). The CDR3 spans 14 residues. V shed 7 bases and J shed 4 bases, with 14 bases lying between them. Germline V gene data show CDR1 as LNHNV and CDR2 as YYDKDF (reference sequence). CDR3 sequence: CATKDRSTNQPQHF. The CDR3 bases are TGTGCCACCAAGGACAGATCAACTAATCAGCCCCAGCATTTT.

This chain uses TRBV2 with TRBJ2-5; TRBD2 is a possible D gene (5 bases). The CDR3 contains 14 residues. CDR1 is SNHLY, CDR2 FYNNEI, per germline. V lost 3 bases, J lost 5 bases, and 13 bases lay in between. Written as DNA, the CDR3 is TGTGCCAGCAGTGACCGGGGTGGTTGGGAGACCCAGTACTTC. Protein: CASSDRGGWETQYF.